This T cell receptor (beta chain) stems from a study of blood T cell repertoires in COVID-19. Study-level background: Italy, Spain and the United States were the sources of the convalescent and acute COVID-19 samples. T cells, B-cell-depleted T cells, or PBMCs supplied cDNA or gDNA.

As originally analysed: Reference gene primer amplification in the assay estimated nucleated cell counts. Here immunoSEQ multiplex PCR was the method, and the copy in TCRdb shows in-frame clones only, minus some. V, J and clone size are taken as reported in that table, and D and trimming were inferred from the DNA itself. The sample carries 150,000 to 200,000 clones, 70% to 90% recorded once. This CDR3 has 11 residues. The J segment lost 11 bases and the V segment lost 11 bases, leaving 10 bases of the junction unmatched. The germline V gene has CDR1 SNHLY and CDR2 FYNNEI. The rearrangement uses TRBV2 and TRBJ1-1; TRBD1 aligns across 8 bases. Sequenced input: peripheral blood. This TCR was sampled from a human donor with active or convalescent COVID-19. The donor label of this sample is uncertain. CDR3: CAFSATGVAFF. CDR3 sequence (DNA): TGTGCCTTTTCTGCGACAGGGGTGGCTTTCTTT. Combining the CDR3 with reference TRBV2 and TRBJ1-1 gives the whole variable domain EPEVTQTPSHQVTQMGQEVILRCVPISNHLYFYWYRQILGQKVEFLVSFYNNEISEKSEIFDDQFSVERPDGSNFTLKIRSTKLEDSAMYFCAFSATGVAFFGQGTRLTVV.